Shown below are 10 T cell receptor beta chains from a single sample sequenced in a study of cytomegalovirus exposure and HLA in healthy donors. Amplification used 60 Vbeta primers and 13 Jbeta primers. This table comes from immunoSEQ multiplex PCR, and its TCRdb copy is limited to in-frame clones, with some not included. The ten most abundant clones cover around 4.2% of a sample with 50,000 to 70,000 clones. Sequencing used PBMCs. The receptors derive from a male donor in good health and CMV-seronegative.

Regarding this clone: The same CDR3 can be traced to other DNA sequences in this sample. The chain recombines TRBV6-5 with TRBJ2-3, with 9 bases identical to TRBD2. J lost 6 bases, V lost 4 bases, and 11 bases had no gene match. The CDR3 is 16 amino acids. Looked up from germline, CDR1 is MNHEY and CDR2 is SVGAGI. CDR3 region: CASSSTLHAGGDTQYF. The CDR3 DNA is TGTGCCAGCAGTTCAACATTACACGCGGGGGGGGATACGCAGTATTTT.

V gene TRBV4-1 combines with J gene TRBJ1-4, with 8 bases aligning to TRBD1. Trimming took 2 bases from V and 8 from J; bases not matched to a gene: 7. Germline assignment: CDR1 MGHRA and CDR2 YSYEKL. CDR3 length: 15 residues. This CDR3 is CASSQKDREREKLFF. The CDR3 region has the DNA TGCGCCAGCAGCCAAAAGGACAGGGAAAGAGAAAAACTGTTTTTT.

The V gene is TRBV5-1, the J gene TRBJ2-2; TRBD1 matches at 8 bases. The CDR3 covers 19 residues. The trim removed 2 bases at V and 4 bases at J, leaving 16 bases unmatched. In germline, CDR1 is SGHRS, CDR2 YFSETQ. The CDR3 is CASSFDYPGTGKGTGELFF. The CDR3 nucleotides read TGCGCCAGCAGCTTTGACTACCCCGGGACAGGAAAGGGCACCGGGGAGCTGTTTTTT.

The rearrangement uses TRBV5-1 and TRBJ1-6; 7 bases fit TRBD1. Germline loops: CDR1 SGHRS, CDR2 YFSETQ. There are 16 residues in the CDR3. Trimming removed 0 bases from V and 10 bases from J; junction bases left unmatched: 10. CDR3 bases: TGCGCCAGCAGCTTGGCAACCGGGACAGAGGGGTCACCCCTCCACTTT. Amino acids: CASSLATGTEGSPLHF.

The V and J genes are TRBV4-3 and TRBJ1-5; unclear D gene. Germline V CDR1 and CDR2: LGHNA, YSLEER. The CDR3 has 13 residues. Deletions cut 0 bases from V and 6 bases from J, with 6 bases between. CDR3 sequence (DNA): TGCGCCAGCAGCCAAGATACAAGTCAGCCCCAGCATTTT. It specifies CASSQDTSQPQHF.

This sequence joins TRBV14 and TRBJ2-5; D perhaps matches TRBD1 (5 bases). Germline CDR1 is SGHDN and CDR2 is FVKESK. Trimming took 0 bases from V and 5 from J, leaving 13 bases between them. CDR3 length: 15 residues. This CDR3 reads CASSQDMGRSETQYF. DNA of the CDR3: TGTGCCAGCAGCCAAGATATGGGGCGGAGCGAGACCCAGTACTTC.

The V call is TRBV5-5, the J call TRBJ1-1; D possibly corresponds to TRBD1 (5 bases). The CDR3 runs 16 residues. V dropped 3 bases and J dropped 6 bases, with 21 bases sitting between them. From germline, CDR1 is SGHKS and CDR2 YYEKEE (reference sequence). CDR3 sequence reads: CASSSPIGAGFAEAFF. CDR3 DNA sequence: TGTGCCAGCAGCTCCCCGATAGGGGCAGGGTTCGCTGAAGCTTTCTTT.

The chain joins TRBV28 to TRBJ2-7; 11 bases map to TRBD2. Germline V CDR1 and CDR2: MDHEN, SYDVKM. This CDR3 is 15 amino acids long. After removal of 3 bases from V and 3 bases from J, the junction contained 4 bases not matched to a gene. The CDR3, as DNA: TGTGCCAGCAGTTTTCCCGGGACTAGCGGCTACGAGCAGTACTTC. Amino acid sequence: CASSFPGTSGYEQYF.

The chain has TRBV29-1 and TRBJ2-1; the match to TRBD2 covers 11 bases. V shed 6 bases and J 10 bases; nucleotides not matched to a gene: 17. Germline lookup yields CDR1 SQVTM and CDR2 ANQGSEA. The CDR3 extends over 16 amino acids. For the CDR3, the DNA is TGCAGCGTCTCGCATGCCGGGACTAGCGGTGTGCGCGAGCAGTTCTTC. It translates to CSVSHAGTSGVREQFF.

Concerning this clone: Other DNA sequences of this sample code for an identical CDR3. The chain combines TRBV29-1 with TRBJ1-2; D may be TRBD1 (5 bases). The CDR3 spans 11 residues. Looked up from germline, CDR1 is SQVTM and CDR2 is ANQGSEA. The CDR3 reads CSAQGLYGYTF. The CDR3 DNA follows: TGCAGTGCCCAGGGCCTGTATGGCTACACCTTC. The whole variable domain, remainder taken from reference TRBV29-1 and TRBJ1-2, is SAVISQKPSRDICQRGTSLTIQCQVDSQVTMMFWYRQQPGQSLTLIATANQGSEATYESGFVIDKFPISRPNLTFSTLTVSNMSPEDSSIYLCSAQGLYGYTFGSGTRLTVV.